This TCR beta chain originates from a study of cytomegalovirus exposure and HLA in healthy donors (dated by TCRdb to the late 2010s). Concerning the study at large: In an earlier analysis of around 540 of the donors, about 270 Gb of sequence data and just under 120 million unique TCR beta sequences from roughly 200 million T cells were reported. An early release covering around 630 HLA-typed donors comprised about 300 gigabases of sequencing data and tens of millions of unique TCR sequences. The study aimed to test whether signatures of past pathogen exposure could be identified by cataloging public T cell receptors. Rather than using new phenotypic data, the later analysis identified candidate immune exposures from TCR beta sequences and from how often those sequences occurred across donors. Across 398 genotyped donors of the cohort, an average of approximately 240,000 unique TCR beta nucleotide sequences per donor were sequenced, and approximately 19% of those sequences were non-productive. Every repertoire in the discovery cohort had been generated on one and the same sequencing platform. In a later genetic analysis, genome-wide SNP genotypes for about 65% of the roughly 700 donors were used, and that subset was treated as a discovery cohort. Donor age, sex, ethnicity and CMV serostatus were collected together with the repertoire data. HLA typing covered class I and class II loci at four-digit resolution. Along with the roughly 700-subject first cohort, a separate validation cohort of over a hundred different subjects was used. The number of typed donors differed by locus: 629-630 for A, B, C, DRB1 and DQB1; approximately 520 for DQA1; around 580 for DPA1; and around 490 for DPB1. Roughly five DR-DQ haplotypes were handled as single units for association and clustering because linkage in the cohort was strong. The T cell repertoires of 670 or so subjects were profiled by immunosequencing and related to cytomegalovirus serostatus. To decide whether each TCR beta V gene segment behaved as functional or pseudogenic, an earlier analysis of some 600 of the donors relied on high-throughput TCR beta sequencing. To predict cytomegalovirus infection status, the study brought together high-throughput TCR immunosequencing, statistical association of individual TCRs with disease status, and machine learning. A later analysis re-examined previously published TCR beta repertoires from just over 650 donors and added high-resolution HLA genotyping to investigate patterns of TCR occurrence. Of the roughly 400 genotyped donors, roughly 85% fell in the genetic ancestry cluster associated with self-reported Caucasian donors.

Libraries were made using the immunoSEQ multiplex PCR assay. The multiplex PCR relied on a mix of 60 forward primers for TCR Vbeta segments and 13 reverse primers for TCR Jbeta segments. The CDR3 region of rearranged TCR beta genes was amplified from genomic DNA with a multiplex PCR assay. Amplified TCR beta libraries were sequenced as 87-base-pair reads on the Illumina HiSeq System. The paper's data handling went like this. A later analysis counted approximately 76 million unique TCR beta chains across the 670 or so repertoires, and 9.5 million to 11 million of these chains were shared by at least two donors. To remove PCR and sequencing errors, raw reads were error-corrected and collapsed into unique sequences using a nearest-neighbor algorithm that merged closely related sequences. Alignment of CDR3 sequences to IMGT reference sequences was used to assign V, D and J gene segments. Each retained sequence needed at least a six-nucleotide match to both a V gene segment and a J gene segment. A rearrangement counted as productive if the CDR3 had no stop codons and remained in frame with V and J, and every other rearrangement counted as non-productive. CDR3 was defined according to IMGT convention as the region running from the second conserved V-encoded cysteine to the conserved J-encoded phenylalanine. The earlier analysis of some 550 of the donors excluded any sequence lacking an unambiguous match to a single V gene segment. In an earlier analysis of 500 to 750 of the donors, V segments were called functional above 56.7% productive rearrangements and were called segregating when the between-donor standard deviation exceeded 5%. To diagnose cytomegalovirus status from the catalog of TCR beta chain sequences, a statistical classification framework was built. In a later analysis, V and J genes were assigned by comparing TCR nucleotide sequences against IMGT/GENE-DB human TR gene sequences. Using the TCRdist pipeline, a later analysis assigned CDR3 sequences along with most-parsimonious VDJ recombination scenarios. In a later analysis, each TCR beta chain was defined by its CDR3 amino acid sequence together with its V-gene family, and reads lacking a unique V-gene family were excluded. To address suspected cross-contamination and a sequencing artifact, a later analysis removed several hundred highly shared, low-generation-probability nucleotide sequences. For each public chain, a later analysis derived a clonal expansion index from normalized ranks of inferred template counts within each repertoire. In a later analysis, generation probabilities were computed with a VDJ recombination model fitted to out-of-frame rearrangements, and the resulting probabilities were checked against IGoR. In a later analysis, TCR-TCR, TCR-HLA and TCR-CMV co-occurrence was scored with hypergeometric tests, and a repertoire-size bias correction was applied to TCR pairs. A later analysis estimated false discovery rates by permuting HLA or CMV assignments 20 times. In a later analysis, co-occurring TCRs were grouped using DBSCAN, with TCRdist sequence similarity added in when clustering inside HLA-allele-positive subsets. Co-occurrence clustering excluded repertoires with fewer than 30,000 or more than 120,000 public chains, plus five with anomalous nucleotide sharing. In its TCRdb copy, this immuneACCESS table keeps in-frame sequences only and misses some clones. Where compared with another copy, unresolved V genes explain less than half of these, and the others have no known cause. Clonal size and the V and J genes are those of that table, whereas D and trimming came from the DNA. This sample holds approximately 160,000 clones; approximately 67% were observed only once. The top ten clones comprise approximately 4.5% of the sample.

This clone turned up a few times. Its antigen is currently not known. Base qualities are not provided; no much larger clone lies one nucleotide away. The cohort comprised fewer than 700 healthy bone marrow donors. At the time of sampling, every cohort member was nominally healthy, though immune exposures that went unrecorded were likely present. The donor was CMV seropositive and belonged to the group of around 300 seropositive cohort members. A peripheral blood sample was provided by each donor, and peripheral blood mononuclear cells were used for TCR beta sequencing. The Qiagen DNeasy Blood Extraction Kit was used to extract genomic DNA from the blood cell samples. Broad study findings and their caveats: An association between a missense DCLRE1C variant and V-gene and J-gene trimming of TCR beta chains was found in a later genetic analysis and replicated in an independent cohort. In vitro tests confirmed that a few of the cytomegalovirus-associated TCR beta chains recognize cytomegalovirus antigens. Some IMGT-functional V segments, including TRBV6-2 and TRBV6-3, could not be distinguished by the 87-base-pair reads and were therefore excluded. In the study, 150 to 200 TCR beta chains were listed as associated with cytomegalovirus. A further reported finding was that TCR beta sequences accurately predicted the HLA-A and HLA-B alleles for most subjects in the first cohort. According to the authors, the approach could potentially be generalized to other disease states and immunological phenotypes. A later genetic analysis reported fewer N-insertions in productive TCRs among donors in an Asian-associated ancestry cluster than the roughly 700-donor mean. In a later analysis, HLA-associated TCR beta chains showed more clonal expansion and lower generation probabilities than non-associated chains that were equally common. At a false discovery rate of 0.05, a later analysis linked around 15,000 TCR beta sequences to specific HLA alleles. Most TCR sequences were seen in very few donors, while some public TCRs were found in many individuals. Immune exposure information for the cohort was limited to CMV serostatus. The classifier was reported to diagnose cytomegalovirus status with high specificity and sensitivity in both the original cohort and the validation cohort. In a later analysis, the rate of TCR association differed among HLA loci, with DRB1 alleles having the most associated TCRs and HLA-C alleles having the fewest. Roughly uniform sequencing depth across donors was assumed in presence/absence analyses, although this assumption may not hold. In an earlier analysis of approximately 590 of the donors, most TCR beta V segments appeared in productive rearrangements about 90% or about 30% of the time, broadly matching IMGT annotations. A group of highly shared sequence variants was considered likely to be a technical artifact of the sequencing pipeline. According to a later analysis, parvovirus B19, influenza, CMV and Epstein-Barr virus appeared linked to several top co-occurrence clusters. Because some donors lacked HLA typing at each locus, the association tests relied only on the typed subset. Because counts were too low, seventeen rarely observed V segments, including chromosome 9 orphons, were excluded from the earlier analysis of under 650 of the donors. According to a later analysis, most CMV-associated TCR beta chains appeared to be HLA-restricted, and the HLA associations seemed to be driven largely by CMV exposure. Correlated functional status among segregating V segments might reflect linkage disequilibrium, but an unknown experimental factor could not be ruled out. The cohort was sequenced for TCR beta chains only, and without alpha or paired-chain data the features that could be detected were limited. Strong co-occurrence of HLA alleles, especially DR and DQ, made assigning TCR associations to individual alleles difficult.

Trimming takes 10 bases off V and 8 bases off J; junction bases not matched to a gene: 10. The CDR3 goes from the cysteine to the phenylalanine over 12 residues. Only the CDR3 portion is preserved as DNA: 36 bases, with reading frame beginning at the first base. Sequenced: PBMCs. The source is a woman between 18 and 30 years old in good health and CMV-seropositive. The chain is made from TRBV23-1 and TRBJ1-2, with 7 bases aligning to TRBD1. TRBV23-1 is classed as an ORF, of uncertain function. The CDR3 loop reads CAISDRAQGYTF. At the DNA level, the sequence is TGCGCCATCTCCGACAGGGCACAGGGCTACACCTTC.